A single sample is the source of the 15 T cell receptor beta chains below, sequenced in a study of blood T cell repertoires in COVID-19. Assay: immunoSEQ multiplex PCR; the TCRdb copy retains only in-frame clones and omits some. The sample holds more than 400,000 clones; roughly 88% are singletons and the top ten take 3.2%. Sample: peripheral blood. Source of these receptors: a human donor in a cohort sampled during active COVID-19.

This chain uses TRBV3-1 (or the pseudogene TRBV3-2) with TRBJ2-5; D is possibly TRBD2 (5 bases). With 1 base removed from V and 5 bases from J, the gap between germline ends came to 17 bases. The length of the CDR3 is 16 residues. The germline CDR1 and CDR2 sequences are LGHDT and YNNKEL (reference sequence). This CDR3 reads CASSQVYGERRETQYF. The CDR3, as DNA: TGTGCCAGCAGCCAAGTTTACGGGGAGAGAAGGGAGACCCAGTACTTC.

The gene calls are TRBV6-5 and TRBJ1-6, with D uncertain. The V and J ends lost 6 bases and 2 bases respectively, with 8 bases between them. Per the germline V gene, CDR1 is MNHEY and CDR2 is SVGAGI. The CDR3 consists of 14 residues. CDR3 protein: CASRGATYNSPLHF. The DNA for the CDR3 is TGTGCCAGCAGGGGAGCGACCTATAATTCACCCCTCCACTTT.

V usage is TRBV11-2 and J usage is TRBJ1-2; perhaps TRBD1 as D (5 bases). Per the germline V gene, CDR1 is SGHAT and CDR2 is FQNNGV. The length of the CDR3 is 16 residues. V was cut by 5 bases and J by 5 bases, with 21 bases left in between. CDR3: CASSPIPGGVGYGYTF. CDR3 nucleotides: TGTGCCAGCAGCCCTATTCCTGGGGGGGTGGGGTATGGCTACACCTTC.

CDR3 residues: CSVDAGNIQYF. DNA for the CDR3: TGCAGCGTTGATGCGGGCAACATTCAGTACTTC. The chain has TRBV29-1 and TRBJ2-4, with a possible D match to TRBD2 (5 bases). In germline, CDR1 is SQVTM, CDR2 ANQGSEA. Trimming pared 3 bases from V and 7 bases from J, leaving 7 bases between. The CDR3 has 11 amino acids. The complete variable domain, with remaining parts taken from reference TRBV29-1 and TRBJ2-4, reads SAVISQKPSRDICQRGTSLTIQCQVDSQVTMMFWYRQQPGQSLTLIATANQGSEATYESGFVIDKFPISRPNLTFSTLTVSNMSPEDSSIYLCSVDAGNIQYFGAGTRLSVL.

The rearrangement joins TRBV4-2 to TRBJ2-6; 10 bases are a match to TRBD1. The CDR3 runs 18 residues. The germline V gene has CDR1 LGHNA and CDR2 YNFKEQ. V lost 3 bases, J lost 0 bases, and 5 bases stayed unmatched. The CDR3 coding sequence is TGTGCCAGCAGCCAGCCGGGACAGGGGAGCTCTGGGGCCAACGTCCTGACTTTC. Residues: CASSQPGQGSSGANVLTF.

The chain combines TRBV18 with TRBJ1-1; D call uncertain. V lost 1 base and J 0 bases, leaving 12 bases between the germline ends. This CDR3 is 16 amino acids long. CDR1 is KGHSH and CDR2 is LQKENI in the germline V gene. The CDR3 DNA is TGTGCCAGCTCACCACGCTTGATAGACATGAACACTGAAGCTTTCTTT. Its protein is CASSPRLIDMNTEAFF.

The chain joins TRBV18 to TRBJ2-7; the match to TRBD1 covers 8 bases. This CDR3 is built from 15 residues. Trimming cost V 2 bases and J 1 base; bases outside gene matches: 4. Per the germline V gene, CDR1 is KGHSH and CDR2 is LQKENI. The DNA of the CDR3 is TGTGCCAGCTCACCAGCCGGGACAGGTTCCTACGAGCAGTACTTC. Residues: CASSPAGTGSYEQYF.

V usage is TRBV28 and J usage is TRBJ2-7; a possible D gene is TRBD2 (5 bases). Germline V gene lookup returns CDR1 MDHEN and CDR2 SYDVKM. V gave up 6 bases and J gave up 0 bases, with 15 bases separating them. The CDR3 runs 15 residues. CDR3 sequence: CASSPSSPSSYEQYF. The CDR3 DNA reads as TGTGCCAGCAGCCCTAGCAGTCCCAGCTCCTACGAGCAGTACTTC.

The rearrangement links TRBV21-1 to TRBJ1-6; the DNA was not used to check the table's D call, TRBD1. TRBV21-1 is deemed a pseudogene. The CDR3 is made up of 17 amino acids. The CDR3: CARGGTGRESYNSPLHF. The CDR3 DNA reads TGTGCCAGGGGGGGGACAGGGAGAGAGTCCTATAATTCACCCCTCCACTTT.

This clone was detected only once. The V call is TRBV6-6, the J call TRBJ1-1; possibly TRBD1 for D (6 bases). CDR3 length: 14 amino acids. Trimming stripped 7 bases from V and 1 base from J, with 13 bases between. Germline-derived CDR1 and CDR2 are MNHNY and SVGAGI (reference sequence). CDR3 in amino acids: CASKKGEGNTEAFF. In nucleotides, the CDR3 is TGTGCCAGCAAAAAGGGGGAAGGGAACACTGAAGCTTTCTTT.

This rearrangement joins TRBV3-1 (or the pseudogene TRBV3-2) to TRBJ1-1, with D tentatively TRBD1 (6 bases). V dropped 4 bases and J dropped 5 bases, with 14 bases sitting between them. Germline lookup yields CDR1 LGHDT and CDR2 YNNKEL (reference sequence). The length of the CDR3 is 14 residues. CDR3 protein: CASSRTGRETEAFF. The CDR3, as DNA: TGTGCCAGCAGCCGCACAGGGAGGGAGACTGAAGCTTTCTTT.

This clone was seen a single time. This chain joins TRBV7-2 and TRBJ2-1; 9 bases are shared with TRBD2. CDR1 and CDR2 (germline): SGHTA, FQGNSA. This CDR3 spans 17 amino acids. Trimming at V came to 1 base and at J to 2 bases, leaving 6 bases not matched to a gene. This CDR3 is CASSLGPSSGAYNEQFF. CDR3 nucleotides: TGTGCCAGCAGCTTAGGCCCGTCTAGCGGGGCCTACAATGAGCAGTTCTTC.

This chain joins TRBV11-2 and TRBJ2-5; possible D gene TRBD2, 6 bases. Germline V gives CDR1 SGHAT, CDR2 FQNNGV. This CDR3 spans 14 amino acids. The V and J ends lost 5 bases and 5 bases respectively, with 15 bases between them. In DNA form, the CDR3 reads TGTGCCAGCAGCCCTTCTAGCGTACGGGAGACCCAGTACTTC. Protein product: CASSPSSVRETQYF.

This clone showed up just a few times. The chain's CDR3 is CAWSAGQLDSPLHF. The CDR3 nucleotides are TGTGCCTGGAGCGCGGGACAGTTGGATTCACCCCTCCACTTT. The chain couples TRBV30 to TRBJ1-6; TRBD1 agrees at 7 bases. Germline-derived CDR1 and CDR2 are GTSNPN and SVGIG (reference sequence). Germline trimming cut 3 bases from V and 8 bases from J; bases unmatched to any gene: 7. The CDR3 has 14 amino acids.

This clone was found many times. The chain carries TRBV28 and TRBJ1-1, with TRBD1 matching 11 bases. CDR1 MDHEN and CDR2 SYDVKM come from the germline V gene. This CDR3 has 12 residues. Trimming removed 6 bases from V and 11 bases from J; junction bases left unmatched: 5. The CDR3 sequence: CASSPGQGAAFF. The CDR3 DNA reads as TGTGCCAGCAGCCCTGGACAGGGGGCGGCTTTCTTT.